This T cell receptor beta chain was recorded in a study of identifying expanded T cells in peripheral blood. Study-wide results and caveats: Differentially abundant clones: around 1.2 between replicates, 16.4 at approximately two weeks, approximately 18 at four.

This CDR3 is built from 12 residues. The V gene lost 3 bases and the J gene lost 14 bases, with 14 bases spanning the gap. CDR1 GTSNPN and CDR2 SVGIG come from the germline V gene (reference sequence). Some clones are missing from TCRdb's copy, which holds only in-frame ones; the method was immunoSEQ multiplex PCR. The sample lists about 130,000 clones, approximately 86% seen once, with more than 7% in the top ten. In the case of this clone: The antigen remains undetermined.

The specimen was blood. This sequence originates from a person aged 18 to 69 in good health. The rearrangement joins TRBV30 to TRBJ1-6; D remains unclear. The CDR3 DNA reads as TGTGCCTGGAGCCCGGGAGCGCAAGCCCTCCACTTT. Protein sequence: CAWSPGAQALHF.